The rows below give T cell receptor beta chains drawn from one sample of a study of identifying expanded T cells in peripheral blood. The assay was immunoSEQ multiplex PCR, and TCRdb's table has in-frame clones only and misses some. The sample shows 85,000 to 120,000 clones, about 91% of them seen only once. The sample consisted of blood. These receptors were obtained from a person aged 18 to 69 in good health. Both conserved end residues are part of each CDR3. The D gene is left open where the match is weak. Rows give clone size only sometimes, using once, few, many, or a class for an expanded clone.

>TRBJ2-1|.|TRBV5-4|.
TGTGCCAGCAGCTTGACAGGATACAATGAGCAGTTCTTC
CASSLTGYNEQFF
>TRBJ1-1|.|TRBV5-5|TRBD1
TGTGCCAGCAGCGTGACAGGGGAGGAGGCTTTCTTT
CASSVTGEEAFF
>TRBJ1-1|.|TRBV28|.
TGTGCCAGCAGTTTAGGCGCGGATACCACTGAAGCTTTCTTT
CASSLGADTTEAFF
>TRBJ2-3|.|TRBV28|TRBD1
TGTGCCAGCACTCCTGGGGGACAGGTAGATACGCAGTATTTT
CASTPGGQVDTQYF
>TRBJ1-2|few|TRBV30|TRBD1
TGTGCCTGGAGTGTGACAGGGTATGGCTACACCTTC
CAWSVTGYGYTF
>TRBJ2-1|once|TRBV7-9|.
TGTGCCAGCAGGCCCGGGACCGCCGCCGACAATGAGCAGTTCTTC
CASRPGTAADNEQFF
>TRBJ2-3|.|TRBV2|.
TGTGCCAGCAGTGAAGCAAAGAATCCTGTGAGCACAGATACGCAGTATTTT
CASSEAKNPVSTDTQYF
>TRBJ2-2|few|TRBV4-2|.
TGTGCCAGCAGCCAAAGAACCGGGGAGCTGTTTTTT
CASSQRTGELFF
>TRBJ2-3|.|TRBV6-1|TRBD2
TGTGCCAGCAGTGAAGGAGGGCTAGCGGGGGGGGTCACAGATACGCAGTATTTT
CASSEGGLAGGVTDTQYF
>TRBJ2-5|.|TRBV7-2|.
TGTGCCAGCAGCTTAGCGTCGGGAGAGACCCAGTACTTC
CASSLASGETQYF